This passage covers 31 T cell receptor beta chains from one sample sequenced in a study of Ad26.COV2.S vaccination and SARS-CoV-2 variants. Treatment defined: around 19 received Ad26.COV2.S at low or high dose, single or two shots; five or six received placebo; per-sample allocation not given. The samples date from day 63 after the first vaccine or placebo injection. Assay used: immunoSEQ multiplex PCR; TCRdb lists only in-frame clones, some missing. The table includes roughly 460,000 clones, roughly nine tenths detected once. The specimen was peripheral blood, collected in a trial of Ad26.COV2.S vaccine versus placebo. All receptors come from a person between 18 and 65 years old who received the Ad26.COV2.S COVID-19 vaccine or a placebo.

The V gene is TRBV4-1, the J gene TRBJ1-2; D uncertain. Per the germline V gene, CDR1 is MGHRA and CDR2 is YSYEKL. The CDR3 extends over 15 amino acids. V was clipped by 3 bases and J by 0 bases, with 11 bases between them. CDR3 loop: CASSQEDGANYGYTF. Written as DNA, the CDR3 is TGCGCCAGCAGCCAGGAGGACGGTGCTAACTATGGCTACACCTTC.

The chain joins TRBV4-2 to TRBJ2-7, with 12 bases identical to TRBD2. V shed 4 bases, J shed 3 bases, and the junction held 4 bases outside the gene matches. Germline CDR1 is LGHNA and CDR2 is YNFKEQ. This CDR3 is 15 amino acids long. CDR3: CASSPATSGSYEQYF. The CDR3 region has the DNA TGTGCCAGCAGCCCAGCGACTAGCGGGAGCTACGAGCAGTACTTC.

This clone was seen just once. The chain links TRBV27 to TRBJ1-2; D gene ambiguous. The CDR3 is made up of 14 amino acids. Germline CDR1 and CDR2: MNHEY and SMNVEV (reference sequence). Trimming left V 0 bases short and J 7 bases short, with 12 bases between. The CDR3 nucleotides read TGTGCCAGCAGTTTATCGTACCCAGCTACTGGCTACACCTTC. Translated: CASSLSYPATGYTF.

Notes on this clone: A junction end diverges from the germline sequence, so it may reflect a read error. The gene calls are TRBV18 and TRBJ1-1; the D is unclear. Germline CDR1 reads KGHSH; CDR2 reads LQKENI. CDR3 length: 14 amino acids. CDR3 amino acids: CASSPSYFNSEAFF. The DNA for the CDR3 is TGTGCCAGCTCACCATCGTATTTCAACAGTGAAGCTTTCTTT.

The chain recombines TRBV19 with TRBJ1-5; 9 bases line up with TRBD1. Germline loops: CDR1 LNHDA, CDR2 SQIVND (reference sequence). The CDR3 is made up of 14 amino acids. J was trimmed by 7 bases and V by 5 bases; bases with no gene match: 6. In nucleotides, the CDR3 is TGTGCCAGTAGTGGACAGGGGCCCGAGCAGCCCCAGCATTTT. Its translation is CASSGQGPEQPQHF.

CDR3 amino acids: CASSTGYGNTIYF. The CDR3 DNA is TGTGCCAGCAGTACAGGGTACGGAAACACCATATATTTT. This chain links TRBV12-3 or TRBV12-4 with TRBJ1-3, with D possibly matching TRBD1 (6 bases). Trimming cost V 5 bases and J 4 bases, with 9 bases left between them. This CDR3 spans 13 amino acids.

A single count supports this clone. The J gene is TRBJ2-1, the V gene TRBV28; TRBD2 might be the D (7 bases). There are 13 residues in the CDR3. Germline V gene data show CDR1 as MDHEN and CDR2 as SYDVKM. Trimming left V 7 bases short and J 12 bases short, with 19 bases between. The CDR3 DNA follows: TGTGCCAGCACCGTAGGCGGGGGCTGGGGGCAGTTCTTC. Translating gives CASTVGGGWGQFF.

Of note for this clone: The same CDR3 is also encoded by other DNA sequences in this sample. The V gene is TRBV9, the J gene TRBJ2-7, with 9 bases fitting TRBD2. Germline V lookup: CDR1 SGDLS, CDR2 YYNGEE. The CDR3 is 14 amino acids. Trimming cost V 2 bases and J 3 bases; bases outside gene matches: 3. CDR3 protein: CASSVASGNYEQYF. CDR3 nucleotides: TGTGCCAGCAGCGTTGCTAGCGGGAACTACGAGCAGTACTTC.

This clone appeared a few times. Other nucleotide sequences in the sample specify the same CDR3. Here the CDR3 reads CASSFGNSYNEQFF. CDR3 in DNA: TGCGCCAGCAGCTTCGGGAACTCCTACAATGAGCAGTTCTTC. V usage is TRBV5-1 and J usage is TRBJ2-1, with a possible D match to TRBD2 (5 bases). Looked up from germline, CDR1 is SGHRS and CDR2 is YFSETQ. The CDR3 length is 14 residues. Trimming took off 2 bases at V and 0 bases at J, with 6 bases between the two ends. The variable domain in full, with the rest retrieved from reference TRBV5-1 and TRBJ2-1, is KAGVTQTPRYLIKTRGQQVTLSCSPISGHRSVSWYQQTPGQGLQFLFEYFSETQRNKGNFPGRFSGRQFSNSRSEMNVSTLELGDSALYLCASSFGNSYNEQFFGPGTRLTVL.

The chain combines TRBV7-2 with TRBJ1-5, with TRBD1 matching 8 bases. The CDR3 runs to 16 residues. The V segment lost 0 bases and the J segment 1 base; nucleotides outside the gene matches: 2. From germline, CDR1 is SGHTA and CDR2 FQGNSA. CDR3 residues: CASSLAQGASNQPQHF. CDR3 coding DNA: TGTGCCAGCAGCTTAGCCCAGGGGGCAAGCAATCAGCCCCAGCATTTT.

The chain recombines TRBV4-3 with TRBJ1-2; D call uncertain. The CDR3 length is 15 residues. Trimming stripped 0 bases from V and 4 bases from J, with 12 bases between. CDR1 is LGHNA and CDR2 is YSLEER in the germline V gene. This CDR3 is CASSQDIQKLYGYTF. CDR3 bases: TGCGCCAGCAGCCAAGATATACAGAAACTCTATGGCTACACCTTC.

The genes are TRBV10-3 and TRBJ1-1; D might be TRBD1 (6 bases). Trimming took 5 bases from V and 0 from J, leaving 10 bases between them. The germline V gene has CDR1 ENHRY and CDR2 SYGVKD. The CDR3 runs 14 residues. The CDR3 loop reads CAISRQEMNTEAFF. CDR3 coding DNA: TGTGCCATCAGTCGACAGGAGATGAACACTGAAGCTTTCTTT.

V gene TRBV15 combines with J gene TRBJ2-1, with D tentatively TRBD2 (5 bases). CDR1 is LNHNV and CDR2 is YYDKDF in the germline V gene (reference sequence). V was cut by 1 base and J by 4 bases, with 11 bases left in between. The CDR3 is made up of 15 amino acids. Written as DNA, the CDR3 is TGTGCCACCAGCAGAGGTAGCGAGGGATACAATGAGCAGTTCTTC. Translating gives CATSRGSEGYNEQFF.

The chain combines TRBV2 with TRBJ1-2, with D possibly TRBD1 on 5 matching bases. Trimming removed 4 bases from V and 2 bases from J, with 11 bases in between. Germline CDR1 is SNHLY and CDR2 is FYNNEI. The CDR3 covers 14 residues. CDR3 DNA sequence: TGTGCCAGCAGTGTGGTGACAGCGAACTATGGCTACACCTTC. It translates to CASSVVTANYGYTF.

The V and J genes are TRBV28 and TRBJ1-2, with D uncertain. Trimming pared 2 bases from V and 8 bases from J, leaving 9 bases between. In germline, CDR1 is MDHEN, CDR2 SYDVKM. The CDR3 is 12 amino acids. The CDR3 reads CASSLMVGGYTF. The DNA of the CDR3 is TGTGCCAGCAGTTTAATGGTAGGGGGCTACACCTTC.

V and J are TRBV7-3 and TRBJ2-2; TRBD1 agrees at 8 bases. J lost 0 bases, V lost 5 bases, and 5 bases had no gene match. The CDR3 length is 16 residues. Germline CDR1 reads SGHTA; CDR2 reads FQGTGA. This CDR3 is CASSMRTGTNTGELFF. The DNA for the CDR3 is TGTGCCAGCAGCATGCGGACAGGGACGAACACCGGGGAGCTGTTTTTT.

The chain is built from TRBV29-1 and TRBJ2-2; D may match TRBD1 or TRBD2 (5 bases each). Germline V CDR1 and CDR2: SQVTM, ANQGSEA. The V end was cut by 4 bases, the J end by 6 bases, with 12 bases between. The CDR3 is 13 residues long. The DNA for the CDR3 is TGCAGCGTTGCTAGGGACGTATCCGGGGAGCTGTTTTTT. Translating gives CSVARDVSGELFF.

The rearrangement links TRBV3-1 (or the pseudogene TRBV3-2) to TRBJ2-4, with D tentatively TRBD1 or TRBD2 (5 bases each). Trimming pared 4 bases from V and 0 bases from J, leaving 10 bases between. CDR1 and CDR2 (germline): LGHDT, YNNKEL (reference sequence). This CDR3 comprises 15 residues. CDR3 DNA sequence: TGTGCCAGCAGCCCCGGGACCTTAGCCAAAAACATTCAGTACTTC. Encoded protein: CASSPGTLAKNIQYF.

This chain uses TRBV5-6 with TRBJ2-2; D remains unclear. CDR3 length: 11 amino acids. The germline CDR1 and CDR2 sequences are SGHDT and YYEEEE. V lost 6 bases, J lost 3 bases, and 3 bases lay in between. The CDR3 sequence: CASTDTGELFF. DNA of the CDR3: TGTGCCAGCACTGACACCGGGGAGCTGTTTTTT.

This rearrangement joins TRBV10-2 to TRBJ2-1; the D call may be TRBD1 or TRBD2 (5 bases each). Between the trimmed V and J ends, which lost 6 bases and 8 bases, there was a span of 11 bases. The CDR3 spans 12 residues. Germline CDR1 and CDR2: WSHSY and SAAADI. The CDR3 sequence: CASRELGDEQFF. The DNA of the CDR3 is TGCGCCAGCAGGGAGCTGGGGGATGAGCAGTTCTTC.

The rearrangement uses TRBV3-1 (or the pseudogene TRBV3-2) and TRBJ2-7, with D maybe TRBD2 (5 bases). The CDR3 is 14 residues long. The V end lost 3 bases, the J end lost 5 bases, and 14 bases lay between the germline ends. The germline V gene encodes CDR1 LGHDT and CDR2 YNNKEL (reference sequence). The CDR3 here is CASSHTTSSHEQYF. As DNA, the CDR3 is TGTGCCAGCAGCCATACAACTAGTTCCCACGAGCAGTACTTC.

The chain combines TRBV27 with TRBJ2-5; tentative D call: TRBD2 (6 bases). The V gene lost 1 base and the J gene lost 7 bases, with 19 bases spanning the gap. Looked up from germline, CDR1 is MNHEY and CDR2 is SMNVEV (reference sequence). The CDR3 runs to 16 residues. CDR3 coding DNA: TGTGCCAGCAGTTTATTGGGGGGACCCCTGGGTGGGACCCAGTACTTC. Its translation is CASSLLGGPLGGTQYF.

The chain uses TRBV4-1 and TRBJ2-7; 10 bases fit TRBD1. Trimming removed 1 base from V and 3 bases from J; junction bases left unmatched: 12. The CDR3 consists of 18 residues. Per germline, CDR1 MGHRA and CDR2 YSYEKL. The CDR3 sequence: CASSQGLAGQGRFYEQYF. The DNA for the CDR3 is TGCGCCAGCAGCCAAGGTCTGGCGGGACAGGGGAGATTCTACGAGCAGTACTTC.

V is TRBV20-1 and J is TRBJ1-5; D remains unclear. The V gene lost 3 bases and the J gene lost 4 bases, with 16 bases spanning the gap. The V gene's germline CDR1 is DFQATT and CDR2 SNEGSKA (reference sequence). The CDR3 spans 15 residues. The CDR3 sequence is CSASKAGGRNQPQHF. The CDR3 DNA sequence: TGCAGTGCTAGTAAAGCGGGTGGGAGGAATCAGCCCCAGCATTTT.

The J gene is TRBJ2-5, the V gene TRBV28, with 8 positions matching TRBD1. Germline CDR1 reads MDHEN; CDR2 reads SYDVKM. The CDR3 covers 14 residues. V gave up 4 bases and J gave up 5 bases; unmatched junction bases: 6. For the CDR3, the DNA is TGTGCCAGCAGTTCCCCCCACAGGGGGGAGACCCAGTACTTC. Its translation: CASSSPHRGETQYF.

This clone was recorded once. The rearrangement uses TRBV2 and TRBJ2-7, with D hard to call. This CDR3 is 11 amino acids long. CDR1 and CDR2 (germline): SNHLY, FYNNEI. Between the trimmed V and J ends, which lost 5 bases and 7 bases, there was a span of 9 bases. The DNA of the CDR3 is TGTGCCAGCAGTACCTGGGGAGAGCAGTACTTC. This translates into CASSTWGEQYF. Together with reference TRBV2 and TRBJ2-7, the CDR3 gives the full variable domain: EPEVTQTPSHQVTQMGQEVILRCVPISNHLYFYWYRQILGQKVEFLVSFYNNEISEKSEIFDDQFSVERPDGSNFTLKIRSTKLEDSAMYFCASSTWGEQYFGPGTRLTVT.

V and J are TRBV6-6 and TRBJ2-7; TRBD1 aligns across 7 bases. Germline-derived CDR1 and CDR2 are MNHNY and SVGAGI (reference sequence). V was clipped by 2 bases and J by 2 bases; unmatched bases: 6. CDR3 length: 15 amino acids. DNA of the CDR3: TGTGCCAGCAGTTACGCCAGGGGGACCACCTACGAGCAGTACTTC. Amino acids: CASSYARGTTYEQYF.

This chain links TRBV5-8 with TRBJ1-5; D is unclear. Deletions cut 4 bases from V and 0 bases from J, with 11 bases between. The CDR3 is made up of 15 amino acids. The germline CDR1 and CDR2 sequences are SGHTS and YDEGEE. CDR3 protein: CASSLREFSNQPQHF. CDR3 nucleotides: TGTGCCAGCAGCCTGAGGGAGTTTAGCAATCAGCCCCAGCATTTT.

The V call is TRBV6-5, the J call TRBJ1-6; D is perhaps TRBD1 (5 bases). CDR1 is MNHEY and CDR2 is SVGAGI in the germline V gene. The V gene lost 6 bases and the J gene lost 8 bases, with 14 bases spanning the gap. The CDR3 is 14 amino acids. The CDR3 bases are TGTGCCAGCAGCTCACATGGGGGGGATTCACCCCTCCACTTT. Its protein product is CASSSHGGDSPLHF.

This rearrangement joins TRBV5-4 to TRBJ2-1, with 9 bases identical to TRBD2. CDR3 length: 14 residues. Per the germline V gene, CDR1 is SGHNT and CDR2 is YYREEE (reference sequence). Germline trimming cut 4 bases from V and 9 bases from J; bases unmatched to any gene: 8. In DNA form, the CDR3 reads TGTGCCAGCAGCGCCAGGACTAGCGAGGGTGAGCAGTTCTTC. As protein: CASSARTSEGEQFF.

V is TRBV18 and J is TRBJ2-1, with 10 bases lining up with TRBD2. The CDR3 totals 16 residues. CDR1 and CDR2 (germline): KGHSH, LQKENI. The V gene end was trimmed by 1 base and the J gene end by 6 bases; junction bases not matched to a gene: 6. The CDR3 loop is CASSPRGLAGVNEQFF. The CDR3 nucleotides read TGTGCCAGCTCACCACGGGGGCTAGCGGGGGTCAATGAGCAGTTCTTC. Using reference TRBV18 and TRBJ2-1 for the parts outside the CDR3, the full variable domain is NAGVMQNPRHLVRRRGQEARLRCSPMKGHSHVYWYRQLPEEGLKFMVYLQKENIIDESGMPKERFSAEFPKEGPSILRIQQVVRGDSAAYFCASSPRGLAGVNEQFFGPGTRLTVL.